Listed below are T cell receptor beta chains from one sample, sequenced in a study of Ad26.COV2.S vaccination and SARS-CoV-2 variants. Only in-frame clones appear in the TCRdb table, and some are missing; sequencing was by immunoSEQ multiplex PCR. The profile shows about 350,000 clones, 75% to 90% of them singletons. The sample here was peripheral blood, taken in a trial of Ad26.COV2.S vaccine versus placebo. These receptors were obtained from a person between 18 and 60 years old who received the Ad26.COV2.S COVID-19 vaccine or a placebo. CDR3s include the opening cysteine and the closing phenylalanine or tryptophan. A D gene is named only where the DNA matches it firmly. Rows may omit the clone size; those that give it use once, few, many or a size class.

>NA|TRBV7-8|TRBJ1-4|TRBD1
TGTGCCAGCAGCTTAGGCCGGGACAGGGCAACTAATGAAAAACTGTTTTTT
CASSLGRDRATNEKLFF
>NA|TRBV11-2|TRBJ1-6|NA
TGTGCCAGCAGCTGGACAGAGCAAAATTCACCCCTCCACTTT
CASSWTEQNSPLHF
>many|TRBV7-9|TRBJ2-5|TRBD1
TGTGCCAGCCGCCGGGACAGTACACAAGAGACCCAGTACTTC
CASRRDSTQETQYF
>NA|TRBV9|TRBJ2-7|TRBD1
TGTGCCAGCAGCGTAGGTGGGACAGGGGAGCGGTACGAGCAGTACTTC
CASSVGGTGERYEQYF
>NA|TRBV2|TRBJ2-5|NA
TGTGCCAGCGGCCGGGACTTCCAAGAGACCCAGTACTTC
CASGRDFQETQYF
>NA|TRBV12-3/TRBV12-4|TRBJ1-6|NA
TGTGCCAGCAGTTTAGCCGACAGCACACCCCTCCACTTT
CASSLADSTPLHF
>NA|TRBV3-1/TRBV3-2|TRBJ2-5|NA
TGTGCCAGCAGCCAAGATGATCCCAGGGTACTCCAAGAGACCCAGTACTTC
CASSQDDPRVLQETQYF
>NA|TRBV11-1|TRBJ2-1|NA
TGTGCCAGCAGCTTCGATACGACCCCAGGGGAGCAGTTCTTC
CASSFDTTPGEQFF
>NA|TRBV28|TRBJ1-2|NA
TGTGCCAGCGGACGGTTCTATGGCTACACCTTC
CASGRFYGYTF
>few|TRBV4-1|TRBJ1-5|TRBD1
TGCGCCAGCAGCCCTACCTGGGACAGTACTAGCAATCAGCCCCAGCATTTT
CASSPTWDSTSNQPQHF
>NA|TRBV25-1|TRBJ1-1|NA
TGTGCCAGCAGTGAATCCGCCAGGGCGGACACTGAAGCTTTCTTT
CASSESARADTEAFF
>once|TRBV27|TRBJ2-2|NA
TGTGCCAGCGTGGCGGGGAACACCGGGGAGCTGTTTTTT
CASVAGNTGELFF
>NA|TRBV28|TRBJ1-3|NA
TGTGCCAGCAGTCTCCCGGCGACCTTAACTGGAAACACCATATATTTT
CASSLPATLTGNTIYF
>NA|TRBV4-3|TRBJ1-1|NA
TGCGCCAGCAGCCTCGGGGCGGTGAGCGACACTGAAGCTTTCTTT
CASSLGAVSDTEAFF
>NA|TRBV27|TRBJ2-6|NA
TGTGCCAGCAGCCCGGGTGGGGCCAACGTCCTGACTTTC
CASSPGGANVLTF
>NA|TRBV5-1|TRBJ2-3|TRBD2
TGCGCCAGCAGCTTGGTTTTAGCGGGGGGCACAGATACGCAGTATTTT
CASSLVLAGGTDTQYF
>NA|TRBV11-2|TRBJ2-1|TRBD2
TGTGCCAGCAGCTTAGTGGTTAGCGGGGGGTACTACAATGAGCAGTTCTTC
CASSLVVSGGYYNEQFF
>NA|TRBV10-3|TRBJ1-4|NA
TGTGCCATCAGTGAGGGACCGATTAATGAAAAACTGTTTTTT
CAISEGPINEKLFF
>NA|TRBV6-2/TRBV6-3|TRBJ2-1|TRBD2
TGTGCCAGCAGTTCTCTAGCGGGGGCCATCCGGAGTTCCTACAATGAGCAGTTCTTC
CASSSLAGAIRSSYNEQFF
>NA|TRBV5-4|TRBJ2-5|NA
TGTGCCAGCAGCTTGTATGCCAGCCAAGAGACCCAGTACTTC
CASSLYASQETQYF
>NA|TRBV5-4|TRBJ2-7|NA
TGTGCCAGCAGCCGGCCAACGAGCTCCTACGAGCAGTACTTC
CASSRPTSSYEQYF
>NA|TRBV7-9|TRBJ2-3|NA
TGTGCCAGCAGGGGAAGGGCTTCAGATACGCAGTATTTT
CASRGRASDTQYF
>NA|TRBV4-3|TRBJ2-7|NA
TGCGCCAGCAGCCTGGACGTAAGCTACGAGCAGTACTTC
CASSLDVSYEQYF
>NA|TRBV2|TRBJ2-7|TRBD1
TGTGCCAGCAAAGCGGACAGGACCCCGTTCTACGAGCAGTACTTC
CASKADRTPFYEQYF
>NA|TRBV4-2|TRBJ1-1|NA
TGTGCCAGCAGCCAAGATCAAGTGGAAGCTTTCTTT
CASSQDQVEAFF
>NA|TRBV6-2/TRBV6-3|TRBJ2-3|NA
TGTGCCAGCAGTTACTCGAGTAAAGGGACAGCGACTAGCTTTCCGTATTTT
CASSYSSKGTATSFPYF
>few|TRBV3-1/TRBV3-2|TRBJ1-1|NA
TGTGCCAGCAGCCAAGACGTGAAGGAGGCTTTCTTT
CASSQDVKEAFF
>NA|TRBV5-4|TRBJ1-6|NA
TGTGCCAGCAGCCAACCCTCAGGGGATTCACCCCTCCACTTT
CASSQPSGDSPLHF
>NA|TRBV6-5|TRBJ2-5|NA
TGTGCCAGCAGTTACTCGAGCGGCCACCTCCAAGAGACCCAGTACTTC
CASSYSSGHLQETQYF
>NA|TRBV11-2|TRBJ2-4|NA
TGTGCCAGCAGCTCAGGGACCTTTTTGGGGAAAAACATTCAGTACTTC
CASSSGTFLGKNIQYF
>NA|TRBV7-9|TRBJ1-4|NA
TGTGCCAGCAGTCCGAACGGAGCAACTAATGAAAAACTGTTTTTT
CASSPNGATNEKLFF
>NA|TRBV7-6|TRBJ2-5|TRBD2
TGTGCCAGCAGCCCGGTCCGCCTAGCGGGGGGGGGTACGGAGACCCAGTACTTC
CASSPVRLAGGGTETQYF
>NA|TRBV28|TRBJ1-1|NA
TGTGCCAGCAGTTGGGGCCCCCCGGGCACTGAAGCTTTCTTT
CASSWGPPGTEAFF
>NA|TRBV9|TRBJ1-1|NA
TGTGCCAGCAGCGCTGCCTCTTACACTGAAGCTTTCTTT
CASSAASYTEAFF
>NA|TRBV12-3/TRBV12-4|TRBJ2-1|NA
TGTGCCAGCAGTTTGGCAAATGAGCAGTTCTTC
CASSLANEQFF
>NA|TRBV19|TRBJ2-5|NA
TGTGCCAGTAGTATGCTGGGCAGGGCAGAGACCCAGTACTTC
CASSMLGRAETQYF
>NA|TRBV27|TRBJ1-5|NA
TGTGCCAGCAGTCCCGGTGGGACACTACGGCGCAATCAGCCCCAGCATTTT
CASSPGGTLRRNQPQHF
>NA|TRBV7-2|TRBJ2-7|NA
TGTGCCAGCAGCGTTGGAGGGTGGGAGCAGTACTTC
CASSVGGWEQYF
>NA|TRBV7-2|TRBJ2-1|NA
TGTGCCAGCAGCTTAGTCGGGAGTCGTTATGAGCAGTTCTTC
CASSLVGSRYEQFF
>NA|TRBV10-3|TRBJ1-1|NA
TGTGCCATCAGTGAGAGGGCGGAACGGGTCACTGAAGCTTTCTTT
CAISERAERVTEAFF
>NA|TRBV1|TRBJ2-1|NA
TGCACCAGCAGCTTCCGACTAGCGGAGTACAATGAGCAGTTCTTC
CTSSFRLAEYNEQFF
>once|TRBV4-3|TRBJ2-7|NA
TGCGCCAGCAGCCAAGAACGGGGGCTTGGCTACGAGCAGTACTTC
CASSQERGLGYEQYF
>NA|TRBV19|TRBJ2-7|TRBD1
TGTGCCAGTACCCTTACCGGACAGGGAGGTATCGACGAGCAGTACTTC
CASTLTGQGGIDEQYF
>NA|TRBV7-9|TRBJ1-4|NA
TGTGCCAGCAGCTTAGCCAGCGAGAATGAAAAACTGTTTTTT
CASSLASENEKLFF
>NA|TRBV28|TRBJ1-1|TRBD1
TGTGCCAGCAGTCGTACCACTTTCCAGGGGGCGCGTGCTTTCTTT
CASSRTTFQGARAFF
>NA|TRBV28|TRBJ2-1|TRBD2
TGTGCCAGCAGTTGGTGGACTAGCAGCTACAATGAGCAGTTCTTC
CASSWWTSSYNEQFF
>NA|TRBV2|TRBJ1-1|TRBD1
TGTGCCAGCAGTAGACAGGGTATTGGCACTGAAGCTTTCTTT
CASSRQGIGTEAFF
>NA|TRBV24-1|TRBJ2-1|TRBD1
TGTGCCACCAGTGCCCGGGGGACAGGGACCTACAATGAGCAGTTCTTC
CATSARGTGTYNEQFF
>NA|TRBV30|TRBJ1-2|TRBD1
TGTGCCTGGAGTGGGACAGGCGGTCCCGACTATGGCTACACCTTC
CAWSGTGGPDYGYTF
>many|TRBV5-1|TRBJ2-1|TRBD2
TGCGCCAGCAGCTGGACTAGCGGGGGAGGCTCCTACAATGAGCAGTTCTTC
CASSWTSGGGSYNEQFF
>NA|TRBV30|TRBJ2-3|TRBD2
TGTGCCTGCGGACTAGCGGGGCAGGCAGATACGCAGTATTTT
CACGLAGQADTQYF
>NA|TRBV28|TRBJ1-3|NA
TGTGCCAGCAGTTCAACCTCGGGACCCAGGGGAAACACCATATATTTT
CASSSTSGPRGNTIYF
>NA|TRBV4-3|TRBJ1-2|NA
TGCGCCAGCAGCCAAGATCACCGGACCCGTGGTGGCTACACCTTC
CASSQDHRTRGGYTF
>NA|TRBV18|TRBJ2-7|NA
TGTGCCAGCTCCGGGCCGGGACTTCAAACTCCCTACTTC
CASSGPGLQTPYF
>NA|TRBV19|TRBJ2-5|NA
TGTGCCAGTAGTTTCGGGATCCGCCAAGAGACCCAGTACTTC
CASSFGIRQETQYF
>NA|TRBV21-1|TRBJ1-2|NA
TGTGCCAGCAGCAAATCGGGAAGACAAGGCCCAACTAACTATGGCTACACCTTC
CASSKSGRQGPTNYGYTF
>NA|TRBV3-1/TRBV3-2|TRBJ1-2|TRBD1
TGTGCCAGCAGCCCGACAGGGGACGGCTATGGCTACACCTTC
CASSPTGDGYGYTF